Listed below are T cell receptor beta chains from one sample, sequenced in a study of regulatory T cells in long-lasting Graves disease. TCRdb itself ran the multiplex PCR reads through MiXCR, one entry per CDR3 protein. The sample holds approximately 540,000 distinct CDR3 sequences, approximately 12% seen once. These data are also associated with another study on T cells in Graves' hyperthyroidism and ophthalmopathy.

The sample here was peripheral blood mononuclear cells (PBMCs), taken at new diagnosis, from a patient treated with antithyroid drugs. These receptors all stem from a woman in her twenties or thirties with Graves disease. Both conserved end residues are part of each CDR3. D genes are given only for firm matches. Rows may omit the clone size; those that give it use once, few, many or a size class.

v_gene: TRBV10-2
j_gene: TRBJ1-6
abundance: many
d_gene: NA
CDR3aa: CASRERGFSPLHF
CDR3nt: TGCGCCAGCAGAGAAAGGGGATTTTCACCCCTCCACTTT

v_gene: TRBV19
j_gene: TRBJ2-7
abundance: NA
d_gene: TRBD2
CDR3aa: CASSIESGGRRVCEQYF
CDR3nt: TGTGCCAGTAGTATAGAGTCCGGCGGGAGGAGGGTTTGTGAGCAGTACTTC

v_gene: TRBV12-3/TRBV12-4
j_gene: TRBJ2-7
abundance: many
d_gene: NA
CDR3aa: CASSLDPSYEQYF
CDR3nt: TGTGCCAGCAGTTTGGACCCCTCCTACGAGCAGTACTTC

v_gene: TRBV7-6
j_gene: TRBJ1-6
abundance: few
d_gene: NA
CDR3aa: CASSYSRQVRNSPLHF
CDR3nt: TGTGCCAGCAGCTACAGTCGGCAGGTTCGGAATTCACCCCTCCACTTT

v_gene: TRBV9
j_gene: TRBJ2-3
abundance: NA
d_gene: NA
CDR3aa: CASSVLGVTDTQYF
CDR3nt: TGTGCCAGCAGCGTTCTCGGTGTCACAGATACGCAGTATTTT

v_gene: TRBV29-1
j_gene: TRBJ2-3
abundance: NA
d_gene: NA
CDR3aa: CSGTGSASTDTQYF
CDR3nt: TGCAGCGGGACCGGGTCAGCCAGCACAGATACGCAGTATTTT

v_gene: TRBV2
j_gene: TRBJ1-1
abundance: many
d_gene: TRBD1
CDR3aa: CASRGQGNTEAFF
CDR3nt: TGTGCCAGCAGGGGACAGGGGAACACTGAAGCTTTCTTT

v_gene: TRBV12-3/TRBV12-4
j_gene: TRBJ1-1
abundance: many
d_gene: NA
CDR3aa: CASSLTGAHTEAFF
CDR3nt: TGTGCCAGCAGCTTGACGGGGGCTCACACTGAAGCTTTCTTT

v_gene: TRBV4-3
j_gene: TRBJ2-2
abundance: NA
d_gene: TRBD2
CDR3aa: CASSPRRLAGLGELFF
CDR3nt: TGCGCCAGCAGCCCCCGGCGCCTAGCGGGCCTCGGGGAGCTGTTTTTT

v_gene: TRBV2
j_gene: TRBJ1-2
abundance: NA
d_gene: NA
CDR3aa: CASSEVQGRGYGYTF
CDR3nt: TGTGCCAGCAGTGAAGTGCAGGGTCGAGGCTATGGCTACACCTTC

v_gene: TRBV28
j_gene: TRBJ1-6
abundance: many
d_gene: NA
CDR3aa: CASSFRGGYNSPLHF
CDR3nt: TGTGCCAGCAGTTTTAGAGGGGGCTATAATTCACCCCTCCACTTT

v_gene: TRBV19
j_gene: TRBJ2-3
abundance: NA
d_gene: TRBD2
CDR3aa: CASSQGPLAGDTDTQYF
CDR3nt: TGTGCCAGTAGCCAGGGTCCTCTAGCGGGAGACACAGATACGCAGTATTTT

v_gene: TRBV6-9
j_gene: TRBJ1-4
abundance: many
d_gene: TRBD1
CDR3aa: CASSWDRFNEKLFF
CDR3nt: TGTGCCAGCAGTTGGGACAGGTTTAATGAAAAACTGTTTTTT

v_gene: TRBV4-3
j_gene: TRBJ1-3
abundance: many
d_gene: NA
CDR3aa: CASSQDGSSGNTIYF
CDR3nt: TGTGCCAGCAGCCAGGACGGTAGCTCTGGAAACACCATATATTTT

v_gene: TRBV11-2
j_gene: TRBJ2-7
abundance: many
d_gene: NA
CDR3aa: CASSLVGGYEQYF
CDR3nt: TGTGCCAGCAGCTTAGTAGGCGGCTACGAGCAGTACTTC

v_gene: TRBV28
j_gene: TRBJ2-5
abundance: many
d_gene: TRBD2
CDR3aa: CASSLAIGSLADQETQYF
CDR3nt: TGTGCCAGCAGTTTAGCAATAGGGTCACTAGCGGACCAAGAGACCCAGTACTTC

v_gene: TRBV6-1
j_gene: TRBJ2-7
abundance: many
d_gene: NA
CDR3aa: CATTSDRTYYEQYF
CDR3nt: TGTGCCACCACCTCCGACAGAACCTACTACGAGCAGTACTTC

v_gene: TRBV7-9
j_gene: TRBJ1-2
abundance: NA
d_gene: NA
CDR3aa: CASSLVESFYGYTF
CDR3nt: TGTGCCAGCAGCTTAGTTGAGTCTTTCTATGGCTACACCTTC